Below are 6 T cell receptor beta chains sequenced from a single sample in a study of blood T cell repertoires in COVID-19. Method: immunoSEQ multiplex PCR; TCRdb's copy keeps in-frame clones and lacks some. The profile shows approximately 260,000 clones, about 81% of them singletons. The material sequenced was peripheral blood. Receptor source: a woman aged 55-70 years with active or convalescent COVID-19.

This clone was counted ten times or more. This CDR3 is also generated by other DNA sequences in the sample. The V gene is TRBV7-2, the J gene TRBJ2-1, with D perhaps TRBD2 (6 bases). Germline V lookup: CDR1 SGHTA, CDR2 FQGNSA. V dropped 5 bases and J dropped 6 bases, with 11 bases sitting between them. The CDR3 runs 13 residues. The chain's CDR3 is CASSRLGGNEQFF. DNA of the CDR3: TGTGCCAGCAGCCGGTTGGGGGGCAATGAGCAGTTCTTC.

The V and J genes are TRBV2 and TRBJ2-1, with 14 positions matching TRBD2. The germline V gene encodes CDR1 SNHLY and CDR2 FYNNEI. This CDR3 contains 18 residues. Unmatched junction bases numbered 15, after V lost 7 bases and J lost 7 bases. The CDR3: CASMRTSGGPPGWNEQFF. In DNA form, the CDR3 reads TGTGCCAGCATGCGGACTAGCGGGGGGCCCCCGGGCTGGAATGAGCAGTTCTTC.

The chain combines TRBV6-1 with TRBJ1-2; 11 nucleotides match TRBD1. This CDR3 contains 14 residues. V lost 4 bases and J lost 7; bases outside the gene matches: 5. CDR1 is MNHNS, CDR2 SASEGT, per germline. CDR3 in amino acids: CASSGSGQGGGYTF. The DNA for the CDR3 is TGTGCCAGCAGTGGATCGGGACAGGGGGGTGGCTACACCTTC.

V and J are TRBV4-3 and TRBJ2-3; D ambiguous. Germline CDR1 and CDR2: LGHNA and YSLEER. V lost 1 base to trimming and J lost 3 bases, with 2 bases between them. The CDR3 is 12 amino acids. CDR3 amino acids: CASSQATDTQYF. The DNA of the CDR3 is TGCGCCAGCAGCCAAGCTACAGATACGCAGTATTTT.

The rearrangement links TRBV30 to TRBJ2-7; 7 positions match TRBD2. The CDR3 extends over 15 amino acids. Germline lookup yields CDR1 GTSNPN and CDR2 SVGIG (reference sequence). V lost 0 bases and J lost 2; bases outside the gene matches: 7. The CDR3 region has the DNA TGTGCCTGGAGTGTAAGAGCGGGGATAACCTACGAGCAGTACTTC. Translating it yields CAWSVRAGITYEQYF.

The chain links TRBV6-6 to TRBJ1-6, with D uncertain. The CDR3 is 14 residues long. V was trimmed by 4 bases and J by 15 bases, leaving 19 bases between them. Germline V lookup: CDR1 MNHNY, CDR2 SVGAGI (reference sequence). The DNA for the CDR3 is TGTGCCAGCAGTTCGAGGGCCGGGGTGAGCTTCCTCCACTTT. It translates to CASSSRAGVSFLHF.